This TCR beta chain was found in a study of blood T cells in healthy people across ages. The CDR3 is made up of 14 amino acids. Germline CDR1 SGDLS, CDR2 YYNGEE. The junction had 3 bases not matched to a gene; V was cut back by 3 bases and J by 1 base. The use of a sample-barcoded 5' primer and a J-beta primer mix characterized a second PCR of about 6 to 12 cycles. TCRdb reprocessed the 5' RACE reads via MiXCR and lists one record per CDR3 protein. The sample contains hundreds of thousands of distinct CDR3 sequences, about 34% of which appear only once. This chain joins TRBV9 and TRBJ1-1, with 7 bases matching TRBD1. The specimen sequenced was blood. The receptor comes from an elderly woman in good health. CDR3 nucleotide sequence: TGTGCCAGCAGCGACCGGGACAGGAACACTGAAGCTTTCTTT. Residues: CASSDRDRNTEAFF. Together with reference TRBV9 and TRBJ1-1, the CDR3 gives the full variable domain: DSGVTQTPKHLITATGQRVTLRCSPRSGDLSVYWYQQSLDQGLQFLIQYYNGEERAKGNILERFSAQQFPDLHSELNLSSLELGDSALYFCASSDRDRNTEAFFGQGTRLTVV.